The T cell receptor (beta chain) described here comes from a study of blood T cell repertoires in COVID-19. The CDR3 length is 14 residues. The germline V and J ends were trimmed by 4 bases and 10 bases, with 17 bases remaining between them. The germline V gene encodes CDR1 MNHEY and CDR2 SVGEGT. TCRdb keeps only in-frame clones here, not all; method: immunoSEQ multiplex PCR. Here the sample spans around 270,000 clones, over 80% being singletons. J is TRBJ2-1 and V is TRBV6-2 or TRBV6-3; TRBD1 is a possible D gene (6 bases). This TCR was sampled from a woman between 40 and 50 years old who had been exposed to COVID-19. The material sequenced was PBMCs or T cells enriched from blood (not recorded which). This CDR3 reads CASSSSGHRGEQFF. In nucleotides, the CDR3 is TGTGCCAGCAGTTCCTCGGGACACCGGGGAGAGCAGTTCTTC.